The 18 T cell receptor beta chains reported below all come from one sample, sequenced in a study of vaccination effects on CD4 cells after COVID-19. Under the ViraFEST assay, PBMC were stimulated with viral peptide pools so that antigen-specific CD4+ T cells expanded. Sequencing was performed afterwards. Once cultured for 10 days, the cells underwent separation to obtain CD4+ T cells. In the vaccine recipients, nucleocapsid antibodies were negative and there was no prior SARS-CoV-2 infection. The antigens of these receptors remain unknown. TCRdb's copy holds only in-frame clones and misses some; the assay was immunoSEQ multiplex PCR. The table records tens of thousands of clones, roughly four fifths of them present only once. Sample: CD4+ T cells from PBMCs cultured with HCoV-NL63 spike peptides, taken before COVID-19 vaccination. The source of these receptors is a human donor who received a COVID-19 vaccine.

This clone has only one observation. The rearrangement joins TRBV30 to TRBJ2-2; D remains unclear. Germline CDR1 and CDR2: GTSNPN and SVGIG (reference sequence). CDR3 size: 16 residues. V dropped 3 bases and J dropped 0 bases, with 14 bases sitting between them. CDR3: CAWRKGVSPNTGELFF. The CDR3 bases are TGTGCCTGGAGAAAGGGTGTAAGCCCGAACACCGGGGAGCTGTTTTTT.

This chain joins TRBV28 and TRBJ1-6; D is perhaps TRBD1 (5 bases). Germline-derived CDR1 and CDR2 are MDHEN and SYDVKM. The CDR3 totals 13 residues. V was cut by 2 bases and J by 9 bases, with 8 bases left in between. In DNA form, the CDR3 reads TGTGCCAGCAGTTTAGTCGGGACTTCACCCCTCCACTTT. This gives the protein CASSLVGTSPLHF.

This chain connects TRBV3-1 (or the pseudogene TRBV3-2) to TRBJ1-1, with 8 bases lining up with TRBD1. V dropped 4 bases and J dropped 3; count of bases not matched to a gene: 4. CDR1 and CDR2 (germline): LGHDT, YNNKEL (reference sequence). The CDR3 runs 14 residues. CDR3 nucleotides: TGTGCCAGCAGCCTGACAGGGGAGGACACTGAAGCTTTCTTT. It yields the protein CASSLTGEDTEAFF.

The chain is built from TRBV6-5 and TRBJ1-1; tentative D call: TRBD1 (5 bases). Germline CDR1 MNHEY, CDR2 SVGAGI. The CDR3 runs 13 residues. The V gene lost 6 bases and the J gene lost 4 bases, with 12 bases spanning the gap. This chain's CDR3 is CASSREMVTEAFF. CDR3 nucleotides: TGTGCCAGCAGCAGGGAGATGGTCACTGAAGCTTTCTTT.

The V call is TRBV28, the J call TRBJ1-2; possibly TRBD1 for D (6 bases). This CDR3 contains 11 residues. V lost 2 bases, J lost 8 bases, and 6 bases lay in between. Germline loops: CDR1 MDHEN, CDR2 SYDVKM. As DNA, the CDR3 is TGTGCCAGCAGTTTAGGGGGCGGCTACACCTTC. It yields the protein CASSLGGGYTF.

The chain joins TRBV7-2 to TRBJ2-7; 9 positions agree with TRBD2. The ends lost 1 base at V and 5 bases at J; junction bases unmatched: 3. The CDR3 has 14 amino acids. CDR1 is SGHTA, CDR2 FQGNSA, per germline. The CDR3 is CASSLGGGANEQYV. The CDR3, as DNA: TGTGCCAGCAGCTTAGGCGGGGGGGCCAACGAGCAGTACGTC.

J is TRBJ2-7 and V is TRBV5-1; D may be TRBD1 or TRBD2 (5 bases each). The germline V gene has CDR1 SGHRS and CDR2 YFSETQ. Trimming cost V 0 bases and J 2 bases, with 9 bases left between them. The CDR3 spans 14 residues. DNA of the CDR3: TGCGCCAGCAGCTTGGACGGGGACCCCTACGAGCAGTACGTC. Encoded protein: CASSLDGDPYEQYV.

The genes are TRBV5-1 and TRBJ2-5; D is tentatively TRBD1 or TRBD2 (5 bases each). V was trimmed by 5 bases and J by 4 bases, leaving 15 bases between them. This CDR3 comprises 14 residues. Germline-derived CDR1 and CDR2 are SGHRS and YFSETQ. The CDR3 sequence: CASRADGARETQYF. CDR3 coding DNA: TGCGCCAGCAGGGCTGACGGGGCGAGAGAGACCCAGTACTTC.

The table lists this clone with a few counts. The rearrangement joins TRBV9 to TRBJ1-3; TRBD1 agrees at 7 bases. The germline V gene encodes CDR1 SGDLS and CDR2 YYNGEE. The trim removed 5 bases at V and 4 bases at J, leaving 3 bases unmatched. There are 13 residues in the CDR3. This chain's CDR3 is CASRPGQGNTIYF. As DNA, the CDR3 is TGTGCCAGCAGACCGGGACAGGGAAACACCATATATTTT.

This clone was counted between two and nine times. V gene TRBV4-1 combines with J gene TRBJ2-5; D unresolved. Germline CDR1 and CDR2: MGHRA and YSYEKL. The CDR3 loop spans 15 amino acids. V gave up 0 bases and J gave up 1 base, with 9 bases separating them. The CDR3 loop reads CASSQDRAVQETQYF. DNA for the CDR3: TGCGCCAGCAGCCAAGATAGGGCCGTCCAAGAGACCCAGTACTTC.

The chain recombines TRBV5-1 with TRBJ1-5; 11 bases line up with TRBD1. J gave up 5 bases and V 9 bases, and 19 bases lay outside the gene matches. This CDR3 contains 18 residues. Germline loops: CDR1 SGHRS, CDR2 YFSETQ. In DNA, the CDR3 is TGCGCCATCGTTGGGGACAGGGGGTTGGGAAGAGGGTATCAGCCCCAGCATTTT. Encoded protein: CAIVGDRGLGRGYQPQHF.

In its sample, this clone was seen once. This chain links TRBV5-1 with TRBJ1-3; D gene unclear. The CDR3 spans 14 residues. The V and J ends lost 0 bases and 0 bases respectively, with 4 bases between them. The germline V gene has CDR1 SGHRS and CDR2 YFSETQ. The CDR3 DNA sequence: TGCGCCAGCAGCTTGGTGGGCTCTGGAAACACCATATATTTT. It codes for CASSLVGSGNTIYF.

The count of this clone is one. The chain links TRBV28 to TRBJ1-2, with D uncertain. CDR1 is MDHEN, CDR2 SYDVKM, per germline. The CDR3 is 13 residues long. V dropped 6 bases and J dropped 2 bases, with 10 bases sitting between them. For the CDR3, the DNA is TGTGCCAGCAGGGTCAACTTGAACTATGGCTACACCTTC. This translates into CASRVNLNYGYTF.

CDR3 sequence reads: CASSLKPRRAYEQYV. In DNA form, the CDR3 reads TGTGCCAGCAGCTTAAAGCCCCGCAGGGCCTACGAGCAGTACGTC. The V call is TRBV7-3, the J call TRBJ2-7; tentative D call: TRBD1 (5 bases). The V gene's germline CDR1 is SGHTA and CDR2 FQGTGA. The CDR3 spans 15 residues. V lost 1 base to trimming and J lost 2 bases, with 12 bases between them.

V and J are TRBV25-1 and TRBJ2-3; possible D gene TRBD2, 6 bases. Deletions cut 3 bases from V and 6 bases from J, with 16 bases between. This CDR3 is 15 amino acids long. Germline V gene lookup returns CDR1 MGHDK and CDR2 SYGVNS. The CDR3 DNA follows: TGTGCCAGCAGTGACAGGAGGGGAGTCGCGGATACGCAGTATTTT. The encoded protein is CASSDRRGVADTQYF.

This clone was seen a few times. The chain uses TRBV18 and TRBJ2-1; D ambiguous. The V end lost 4 bases, the J end lost 7 bases, and 8 bases lay between the germline ends. The CDR3 has 12 residues. Germline CDR1 is KGHSH and CDR2 is LQKENI. The CDR3: CASSRPTNEQFF. In nucleotides, the CDR3 is TGTGCCAGCTCACGCCCGACGAATGAGCAGTTCTTC.

This clone was detected a few times. The chain is built from TRBV6-5 and TRBJ2-3; 8 bases are shared with TRBD1. There are 15 residues in the CDR3. V trimming: 7 bases; J trimming: 3 bases; junction bases outside the gene matches: 9. The germline CDR1 and CDR2 sequences are MNHEY and SVGAGI. CDR3 in DNA: TGTGCCAGCACCAACGGGAACAGGGGGACAGATACGCAGTATTTT. Translation: CASTNGNRGTDTQYF.

V and J are TRBV7-8 and TRBJ2-3; perhaps TRBD2 as D (5 bases). Between the trimmed V and J ends, which lost 5 bases and 2 bases, there was a span of 17 bases. The CDR3 contains 16 residues. Germline lookup yields CDR1 SGHVS and CDR2 FQNEAQ. This CDR3 is CASSPRGGSPTDTQYF. Written as DNA, the CDR3 is TGTGCCAGCAGCCCCCGCGGCGGGTCCCCCACAGATACGCAGTATTTT.